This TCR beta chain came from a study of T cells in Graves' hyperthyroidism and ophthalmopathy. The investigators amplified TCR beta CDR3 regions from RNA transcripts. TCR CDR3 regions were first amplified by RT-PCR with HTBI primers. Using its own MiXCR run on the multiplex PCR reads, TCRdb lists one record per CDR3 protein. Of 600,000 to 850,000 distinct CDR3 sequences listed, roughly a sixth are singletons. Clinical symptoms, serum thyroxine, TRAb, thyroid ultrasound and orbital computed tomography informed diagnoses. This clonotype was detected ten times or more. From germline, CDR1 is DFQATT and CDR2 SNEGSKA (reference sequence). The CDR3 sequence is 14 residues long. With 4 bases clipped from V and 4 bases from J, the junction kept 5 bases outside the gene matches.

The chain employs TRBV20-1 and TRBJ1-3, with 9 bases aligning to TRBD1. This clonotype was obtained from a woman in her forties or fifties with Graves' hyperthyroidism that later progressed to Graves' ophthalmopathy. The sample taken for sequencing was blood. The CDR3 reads CSATITGGGNTIYF. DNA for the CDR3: TGCAGTGCTACTATAACAGGGGGCGGAAACACCATATATTTT.